This passage covers 2 T cell receptor beta chains from one sample sequenced in a study of blood T cell repertoires in COVID-19. Profiled with immunoSEQ multiplex PCR; TCRdb holds only in-frame clones, not every one. The top ten clones hold over 8.5% of a sample with some 160,000 clones, around three quarters of them seen once. Source material: peripheral blood. The origin of the receptors is a man aged 50 or older with active or convalescent COVID-19.

The gene calls are TRBV5-5 and TRBJ2-1; 7 nucleotides line up with TRBD2. Germline trimming cut 0 bases from V and 5 bases from J; bases unmatched to any gene: 5. CDR3 length equals 15 residues. From germline, CDR1 is SGHKS and CDR2 YYEKEE (reference sequence). This chain's CDR3 is CASSLAERDHNEQFF. The CDR3 coding sequence is TGTGCCAGCAGCTTGGCTGAGCGGGACCACAATGAGCAGTTCTTC.

J is TRBJ2-5 and V is TRBV5-1, with D unclear. V lost 4 bases and J lost 3, with 10 bases in between. The CDR3 sequence is 13 residues long. Germline CDR1 reads SGHRS; CDR2 reads YFSETQ. CDR3 amino acids: CASSPSPEETQYF. The CDR3 DNA reads as TGCGCCAGCAGCCCTAGTCCCGAAGAGACCCAGTACTTC.